Sequencing of this T cell receptor beta chain was carried out in a study of cytomegalovirus exposure and HLA in healthy donors. The study, taken as a whole, reports: Most TCR sequences were uncommon, yet certain public TCRs appeared in many donors.

TCRdb's copy holds only in-frame clones and misses some; the assay was immunoSEQ multiplex PCR. Found here are 150,000 to 160,000 clones, roughly 86% of them singletons; the top ten hold 2.1%. As concerns this clone: Its antigen remains unidentified.

CDR3 length: 16 residues. J lost 2 bases, V lost 6 bases, and 8 bases had no gene match. Germline V gene data show CDR1 as WNHNN and CDR2 as SYGVQD (reference sequence). Donors were drawn from the roughly 110-subject validation cohort, separate from the roughly 610-subject first cohort. Specimen: PBMCs. This TCR was recovered from a human donor in good health. The V gene is TRBV10-1, the J gene TRBJ2-3, with TRBD2 matching 10 bases. The CDR3 DNA sequence: TGCGCCAGCAGCGCGCTAGCGGGAGATGTCACAGATACGCAGTATTTT. Amino acid sequence: CASSALAGDVTDTQYF.